These 21 T cell receptor beta chains came from one sample sequenced in a study of molecular identifiers for immune sequencing clone quantification. Each CDR3 protein gets one entry after TCRdb re-called the PCR reads with MiXCR. The table has approximately 500,000 distinct CDR3 sequences, under 30% seen once. Sequenced: naive CD8+ T cells from blood, with Jurkat cell RNA spiked in. The sample's subset: FACS-sorted CD8+CD4-CCR7+CD45RA+ naive T cells. These receptors were obtained from a human donor in good health. Some libraries in this study had Jurkat cell RNA spiked in.

This clonotype was counted at least ten times. The V call is TRBV28, the J call TRBJ1-5; unclear D gene. The CDR3 runs to 14 residues. CDR1 is MDHEN and CDR2 is SYDVKM in the germline V gene. With 3 bases removed from V and 0 bases from J, the gap between germline ends came to 6 bases. This CDR3 is CASSFVYSNQPQHF. CDR3 bases: TGTGCCAGCAGTTTTGTTTATAGCAATCAGCCCCAGCATTTT.

On this clonotype: This clone may be a read error of a much larger clone one base away. The rearrangement joins TRBV27 to TRBJ2-7; the D gene is possibly TRBD1 (6 bases). The CDR3 loop spans 14 amino acids. CDR1 and CDR2 from the germline V gene are MNHEY and SMNVEV (reference sequence). Trimming left V 5 bases short and J 3 bases short, with 14 bases between. The CDR3 spells CASSPGAGHYEQYF. The CDR3 DNA reads as TGTGCCAGCAGTCCAGGGGCAGGCCACTACGAGCAGTACTTC.

The rearrangement joins TRBV7-9 to TRBJ2-7, with D tentatively TRBD2 (6 bases). Per the germline V gene, CDR1 is SEHNR and CDR2 is FQNEAQ (reference sequence). V lost 4 bases, J lost 0 bases, and 16 bases lay in between. This CDR3 spans 16 amino acids. The CDR3 nucleotides are TGTGCCAGCAGCTCCCTCTCTGGGACTTACTCCTACGAGCAGTACTTC. This gives the protein CASSSLSGTYSYEQYF.

The table lists this clonotype with many counts. This chain connects TRBV7-9 to TRBJ2-7; D is possibly TRBD1 (6 bases). Germline V gene data show CDR1 as SEHNR and CDR2 as FQNEAQ (reference sequence). The CDR3 consists of 11 residues. V was pared by 3 bases and J by 7 bases, with 7 bases between. This CDR3 reads CASSFGTEQYF. As DNA, the CDR3 is TGTGCCAGCAGCTTTGGGACAGAGCAGTACTTC.

Regarding this clonotype: The junction departs from germline at one end; a sequencing error may be responsible. The gene calls are TRBV27 and TRBJ2-3; D may be TRBD2 (6 bases). This CDR3 comprises 15 residues. Germline V CDR1 and CDR2: MNHEY, SMNVEV (reference sequence). The CDR3 coding sequence is TGTGCCAGCAGTTTATCTTGGGGGACTGGGGATATGCAGTATTTT. It specifies CASSLSWGTGDMQYF.

This clonotype was observed at least ten times. The rearrangement uses TRBV28 and TRBJ2-7; D possibly corresponds to TRBD1 (5 bases). Germline V gene sequence: CDR1 MDHEN, CDR2 SYDVKM. The CDR3 has 14 residues. The germline V and J ends were trimmed by 5 bases and 1 base, with 12 bases remaining between them. DNA of the CDR3: TGTGCCAGCAGTCGTATCGACAGATCCTACGAGCAGTACTTC. Protein: CASSRIDRSYEQYF.

This clonotype was counted at least ten times. V is TRBV28 and J is TRBJ2-3, with D possibly called TRBD1 or TRBD2 (5 bases each). V lost 5 bases to trimming and J lost 0 bases, with 12 bases between them. The germline V gene encodes CDR1 MDHEN and CDR2 SYDVKM. The CDR3 loop spans 15 amino acids. CDR3 residues: CASSTRDLSTDTQYF. Here the CDR3 DNA reads TGTGCCAGCAGTACCCGGGACCTGAGCACAGATACGCAGTATTTT.

The J gene is TRBJ2-7, the V gene TRBV5-4; D gene unclear. The CDR3 covers 15 residues. V was pared by 0 bases and J by 2 bases, with 12 bases between. The V gene's germline CDR1 is SGHNT and CDR2 YYREEE (reference sequence). The CDR3 region is CASSLAVGSTYEQYF. The CDR3 DNA sequence: TGTGCCAGCAGCTTGGCCGTCGGCAGTACCTACGAGCAGTACTTC.

Points on this clonotype: This CDR3 fails to terminate in the conserved phenylalanine or tryptophan, so it likely reflects a read error. The chain is built from TRBV24-1 and TRBJ2-5; weak D call: TRBD2 (5 bases). The CDR3 length is 14 residues. The V gene's germline CDR1 is KGHDR and CDR2 SFDVKD. With 12 bases removed from V and 5 bases from J, the gap between germline ends came to 21 bases. The CDR3 DNA is TGTGCCTCCCCCCCCCCCGCAAGGGAGGAGACCCAGTACTAC. Its protein is CASPPPAREETQYY.

This clonotype was seen more than once but under ten times. This sequence joins TRBV7-9 and TRBJ2-2; D is unclear. The CDR3 spans 14 residues. Germline CDR1 and CDR2: SEHNR and FQNEAQ (reference sequence). V was shortened by 7 bases and J by 6 bases, with 15 bases between the two germline ends. The CDR3 DNA is TGTGCCAGCACCGCGCCGAGGTCTGCCGGGGAGCTGTTTTTT. Its protein product is CASTAPRSAGELFF.

J is TRBJ2-1 and V is TRBV9; TRBD2 matches at 9 bases. V trimming: 3 bases; J trimming: 0 bases; junction bases outside the gene matches: 7. The germline gives CDR1 SGDLS, CDR2 YYNGEE. The CDR3 contains 17 residues. CDR3 in DNA: TGTGCCAGCAGCGACAGGACTAGCGAAAACTCCTACAATGAGCAGTTCTTC. Encoded protein: CASSDRTSENSYNEQFF.

A few counts support this clonotype. The V gene is TRBV27, the J gene TRBJ1-5; 7 bases map to TRBD1. The V segment lost 5 bases and the J segment 5 bases; nucleotides outside the gene matches: 6. Germline V gene sequence: CDR1 MNHEY, CDR2 SMNVEV (reference sequence). This CDR3 has 14 residues. CDR3 loop: CASSPGTAYQPQHF. CDR3 sequence (DNA): TGTGCCAGCAGTCCCGGGACAGCTTATCAGCCCCAGCATTTT.

This chain uses TRBV4-3 with TRBJ1-1; D call uncertain. Germline-derived CDR1 and CDR2 are LGHNA and YSLEER. V gave up 0 bases and J gave up 0 bases, with 17 bases separating them. This CDR3 region has 18 residues. In DNA, the CDR3 is TGCGCCAGCAGCCAAGATAGCAGCGGAGGGCAGTTGAACACTGAAGCTTTCTTT. Protein: CASSQDSSGGQLNTEAFF.

The chain has TRBV20-1 and TRBJ2-7, with unresolved D. This CDR3 comprises 16 residues. V was trimmed by 1 base and J by 1 base, leaving 17 bases between them. The germline gives CDR1 DFQATT, CDR2 SNEGSKA (reference sequence). DNA for the CDR3: TGCAGTGCTAGAGCCCCCGACGACGGGTGGTCCTACGAGCAGTACTTC. Translating gives CSARAPDDGWSYEQYF.

This clonotype was detected a few times. V gene TRBV19 combines with J gene TRBJ2-3, with 8 bases matching TRBD2. This CDR3 comprises 15 residues. The germline gives CDR1 LNHDA, CDR2 SQIVND (reference sequence). The V gene end was trimmed by 1 base and the J gene end by 5 bases; junction bases not matched to a gene: 5. The CDR3 DNA follows: TGTGCCAGTAGTATAGCGGGAGGGCCGCAAGATACGCAGTATTTT. Protein sequence: CASSIAGGPQDTQYF. The whole variable domain, remainder taken from reference TRBV19 and TRBJ2-3, is DGGITQSPKYLFRKEGQNVTLSCEQNLNHDAMYWYRQDPGQGLRLIYYSQIVNDFQKGDIAEGYSVSREKKESFPLTVTSAQKNPTAFYLCASSIAGGPQDTQYFGPGTRLTVL.

This sequence joins TRBV19 and TRBJ1-5; 10 nucleotides align to TRBD1. CDR1 is LNHDA, CDR2 SQIVND, per germline (reference sequence). The ends lost 10 bases at V and 6 bases at J; junction bases unmatched: 9. The CDR3 runs to 14 residues. CDR3 amino acids: CATKDRGLIQPQHF. The CDR3 DNA sequence: TGTGCCACCAAAGACAGGGGGCTGATTCAGCCCCAGCATTTT. Drawing the rest from reference TRBV19 and TRBJ1-5, the complete variable domain is DGGITQSPKYLFRKEGQNVTLSCEQNLNHDAMYWYRQDPGQGLRLIYYSQIVNDFQKGDIAEGYSVSREKKESFPLTVTSAQKNPTAFYLCATKDRGLIQPQHFGDGTRLSIL.

The chain recombines TRBV11-3 with TRBJ2-1, with unresolved D. Trimming took 3 bases from V and 0 from J, leaving 9 bases between them. The CDR3 spans 15 residues. The germline V gene encodes CDR1 SGHNT and CDR2 YENEEA. The CDR3: CASSFDGASYNEQFF. The DNA of the CDR3 is TGTGCCAGCAGCTTCGACGGAGCCTCCTACAATGAGCAGTTCTTC.

The CDR3 DNA is TGTGCCAGCAGTCGTACAGGTTGCAGAGGTGAAGCTTTCTTT. Translating gives CASSRTGCRGEAFF. This chain joins TRBV12-3 or TRBV12-4 and TRBJ1-1, with D perhaps matching TRBD1 (5 bases). The CDR3 covers 14 residues. Trimming pared 5 bases from V and 7 bases from J, leaving 17 bases between.

This chain uses TRBV19 with TRBJ2-7; D is perhaps TRBD1 or TRBD2 (5 bases each). From germline, CDR1 is LNHDA and CDR2 SQIVND (reference sequence). The V gene lost 3 bases and the J gene lost 2 bases, with 11 bases spanning the gap. The CDR3 covers 14 residues. The CDR3 reads CASSISQGAYEQYF. CDR3 nucleotide sequence: TGTGCCAGTAGTATTTCCCAGGGAGCCTACGAGCAGTACTTC.

CDR3 in DNA: TGTGCCAGCAGCTCCAGGGAATACGAGCAGTACTTC. Protein sequence: CASSSREYEQYF. The chain is built from TRBV5-6 and TRBJ2-7, with TRBD1 as a possible D gene (5 bases). The CDR3 totals 12 residues. Germline V gives CDR1 SGHDT, CDR2 YYEEEE. V lost 3 bases to trimming and J lost 4 bases, with 8 bases between them. The full variable domain, rest sourced from reference TRBV5-6 and TRBJ2-7, is DAGVTQSPTHLIKTRGQQVTLRCSPKSGHDTVSWYQQALGQGPQFIFQYYEEEERQRGNFPDRFSGHQFPNYSSELNVNALLLGDSALYLCASSSREYEQYFGPGTRLTVT.

The chain links TRBV20-1 to TRBJ2-7, with D possibly TRBD1 on 5 matching bases. The CDR3 is made up of 16 amino acids. V lost 4 bases and J 0 bases, leaving 19 bases between the germline ends. The germline V gene has CDR1 DFQATT and CDR2 SNEGSKA (reference sequence). The CDR3, as DNA: TGCAGTGCTACCAGTATGACAGATAACAGCTCCTACGAGCAGTACTTC. It translates to CSATSMTDNSSYEQYF.